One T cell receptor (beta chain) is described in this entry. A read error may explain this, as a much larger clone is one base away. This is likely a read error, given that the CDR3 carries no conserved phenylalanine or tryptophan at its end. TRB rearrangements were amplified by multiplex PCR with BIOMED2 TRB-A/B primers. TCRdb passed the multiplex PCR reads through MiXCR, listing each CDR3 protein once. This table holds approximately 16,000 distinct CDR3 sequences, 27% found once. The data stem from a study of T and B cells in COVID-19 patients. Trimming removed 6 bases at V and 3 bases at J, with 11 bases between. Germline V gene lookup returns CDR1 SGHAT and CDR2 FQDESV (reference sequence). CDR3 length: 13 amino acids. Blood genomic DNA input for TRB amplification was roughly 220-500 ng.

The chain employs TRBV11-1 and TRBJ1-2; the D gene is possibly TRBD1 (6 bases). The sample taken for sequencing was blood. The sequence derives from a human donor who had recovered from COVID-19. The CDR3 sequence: CASSPTGYYGYTS. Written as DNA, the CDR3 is TGTGCCAGCAGTCCTACAGGGTACTATGGCTACACCTCC.